The sequence of this T cell receptor beta chain was determined in a study of blood T cell repertoires in COVID-19. As for the study in general: From the United States, Italy and Spain came samples of acute and convalescent COVID-19. Sources were T cells, B-cell-depleted T cells, or PBMCs; the material itself was cDNA or gDNA.

The J segment lost 8 bases and the V segment lost 1 base, leaving 8 bases of the junction unmatched. From germline, CDR1 is SGHTA and CDR2 FQGNSA. This CDR3 is 16 amino acids long. Methods used by the authors: Reference gene primers were amplified, and this amplification served to estimate nucleated cell counts. This table comes from immunoSEQ multiplex PCR, and its TCRdb copy is limited to in-frame clones, with some not included. V, J and clone size were drawn from that table, and D and trimming were deduced from the DNA. The table includes roughly 100,000 clones, roughly 79% detected once. The chain carries TRBV7-2 and TRBJ1-4, with 9 bases matching TRBD1. This clonotype was obtained from a woman in her seventies with acute or convalescent COVID-19. Sequenced input: peripheral blood. Written as DNA, the CDR3 is TGTGCCAGCAGCTTAGTGGCGGGGACAGGGAAAGAAAAACTGTTTTTT. It encodes CASSLVAGTGKEKLFF. Complete variable domain (other parts from reference TRBV7-2 and TRBJ1-4): GAGVSQSPSNKVTEKGKDVELRCDPISGHTALYWYRQSLGQGLEFLIYFQGNSAPDKSGLPSDRFSAERTGGSVSTLTIQRTQQEDSAVYLCASSLVAGTGKEKLFFGSGTQLSVL.